What follows are 5 T cell receptor beta chains derived from one specimen sequenced in a study of neurological immune-mediated disorders. TCRdb reanalysed the 5' RACE reads using MiXCR and keeps one entry per CDR3 protein. The data hold fewer than 85,000 distinct CDR3 sequences, with roughly 4.7% observed a single time. The specimen was PBMCs. These receptors were collected from a young woman with multiple sclerosis.

The table lists this clonotype with many counts. V gene TRBV2 combines with J gene TRBJ1-6; perhaps TRBD1 as D (6 bases). The CDR3 has 13 residues. Between the trimmed V and J ends, which lost 8 bases and 7 bases, there was a span of 12 bases. Germline V gene data show CDR1 as SNHLY and CDR2 as FYNNEI. CDR3 in amino acids: CASGRGINSPLHF. DNA of the CDR3: TGTGCCAGCGGCAGGGGTATCAATTCACCCCTCCACTTT.

This clonotype was observed many times. The genes are TRBV5-1 and TRBJ2-5, with 7 bases aligning to TRBD2. The length of the CDR3 is 13 residues. Germline values: CDR1 SGHRS, CDR2 YFSETQ. V lost 1 base to trimming and J lost 9 bases; unmatched junction nucleotides: 6. The CDR3 sequence is CASSLNGREAQYF. The CDR3 coding sequence is TGCGCCAGCAGCTTGAATGGGAGGGAGGCCCAGTACTTC.

This clonotype was observed at least ten times. V and J are TRBV15 and TRBJ1-3, with D tentatively TRBD1 (6 bases). Germline values: CDR1 LNHNV, CDR2 YYDKDF (reference sequence). This CDR3 spans 17 amino acids. The ends were cut back, 0 bases at V and 4 bases at J, with 16 bases in the middle. The CDR3 spells CATSRDRGRGPGNTIYF. The CDR3 region has the DNA TGTGCCACCAGCAGAGATCGGGGGCGGGGACCGGGAAACACCATATATTTT. Using reference TRBV15 and TRBJ1-3 for the parts outside the CDR3, the full variable domain is DAMVIQNPRYQVTQFGKPVTLSCSQTLNHNVMYWYQQKSSQAPKLLFHYYDKDFNNEADTPDNFQSRRPNTSFCFLDIRSPGLGDTAMYLCATSRDRGRGPGNTIYFGEGSWLTVV.

This clonotype was seen ten or more times. The chain is built from TRBV20-1 and TRBJ1-1; D might be TRBD1 (5 bases). This CDR3 has 13 amino acids. Germline lookup yields CDR1 DFQATT and CDR2 SNEGSKA (reference sequence). The germline V and J ends were trimmed by 3 bases and 3 bases, with 11 bases remaining between them. In nucleotides, the CDR3 is TGCAGTGCTAGGAGGGGAACGGACACTGAAGCTTTCTTT. Translated: CSARRGTDTEAFF.

This clonotype was counted ten times or more. This chain connects TRBV14 to TRBJ2-1, with 9 bases that match TRBD2. The CDR3 is 15 residues long. Per the germline V gene, CDR1 is SGHDN and CDR2 is FVKESK. The J segment lost 8 bases and the V segment lost 2 bases, leaving 7 bases of the junction unmatched. The CDR3 region is CASSQLGLAVHEQFF. CDR3 coding DNA: TGTGCCAGCAGCCAACTGGGACTAGCAGTCCATGAGCAGTTCTTC.